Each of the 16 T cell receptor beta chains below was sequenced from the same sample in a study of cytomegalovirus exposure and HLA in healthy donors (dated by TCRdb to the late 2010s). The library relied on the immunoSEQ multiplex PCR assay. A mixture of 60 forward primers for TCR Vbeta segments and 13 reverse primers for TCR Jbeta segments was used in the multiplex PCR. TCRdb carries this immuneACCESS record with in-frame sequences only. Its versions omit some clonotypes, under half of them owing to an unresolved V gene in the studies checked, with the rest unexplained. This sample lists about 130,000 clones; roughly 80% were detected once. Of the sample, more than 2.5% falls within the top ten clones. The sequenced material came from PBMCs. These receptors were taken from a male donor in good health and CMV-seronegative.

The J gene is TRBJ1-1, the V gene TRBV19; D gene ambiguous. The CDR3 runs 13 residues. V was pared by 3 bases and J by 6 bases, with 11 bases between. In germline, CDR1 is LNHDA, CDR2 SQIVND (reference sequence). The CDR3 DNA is TGTGCCAGTAGTATCACGGCAGGATCTGAAGCTTTCTTT. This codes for CASSITAGSEAFF.

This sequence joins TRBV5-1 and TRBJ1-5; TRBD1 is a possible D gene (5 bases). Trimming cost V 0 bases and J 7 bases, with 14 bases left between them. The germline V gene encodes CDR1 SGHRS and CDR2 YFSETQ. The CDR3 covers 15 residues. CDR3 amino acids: CASSLGPPGGQPQHF. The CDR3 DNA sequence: TGCGCCAGCAGCTTGGGACCGCCGGGGGGGCAGCCCCAGCATTTT.

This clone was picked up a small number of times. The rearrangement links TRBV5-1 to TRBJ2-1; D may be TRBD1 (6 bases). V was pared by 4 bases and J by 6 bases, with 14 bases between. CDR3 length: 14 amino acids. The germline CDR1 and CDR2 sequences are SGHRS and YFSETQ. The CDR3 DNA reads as TGCGCCAGCAGCGTCGGACAGAATCCCAATGAGCAGTTCTTC. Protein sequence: CASSVGQNPNEQFF.

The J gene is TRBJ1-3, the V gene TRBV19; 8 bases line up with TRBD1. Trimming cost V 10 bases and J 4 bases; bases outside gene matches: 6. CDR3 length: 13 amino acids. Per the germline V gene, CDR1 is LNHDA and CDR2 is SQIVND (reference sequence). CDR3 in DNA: TGTGCCACCTCAGGGGGCGCCGGAAACACCATATATTTT. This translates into CATSGGAGNTIYF.

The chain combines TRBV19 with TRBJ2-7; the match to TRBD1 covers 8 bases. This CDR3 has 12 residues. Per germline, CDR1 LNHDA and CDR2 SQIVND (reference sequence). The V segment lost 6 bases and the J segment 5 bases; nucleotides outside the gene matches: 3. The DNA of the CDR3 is TGTGCCAGTAGGGACAGGGACAACGAGCAGTACTTC. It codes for CASRDRDNEQYF.

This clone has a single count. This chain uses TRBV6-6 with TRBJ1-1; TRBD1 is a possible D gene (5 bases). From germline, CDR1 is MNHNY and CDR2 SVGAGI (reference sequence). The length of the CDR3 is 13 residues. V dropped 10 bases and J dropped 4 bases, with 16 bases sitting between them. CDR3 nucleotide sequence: TGTGCCATCGGCGCGGGGGGTGGCACTGAAGCTTTCTTT. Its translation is CAIGAGGGTEAFF.

The CDR3 region is CAWSDWDTGYTF. In nucleotides, the CDR3 is TGTGCCTGGAGTGACTGGGACACTGGCTACACCTTC. The chain couples TRBV30 to TRBJ1-2, with a possible D match to TRBD1 (6 bases). The CDR3 extends over 12 amino acids. Trimming removed 1 base from V and 7 bases from J, with 10 bases in between. The V gene's germline CDR1 is GTSNPN and CDR2 SVGIG (reference sequence). Together with reference TRBV30 and TRBJ1-2, the CDR3 gives the full variable domain: SQTIHQWPATLVQPVGSPLSLECTVEGTSNPNLYWYRQAAGRGLQLLFYSVGIGQISSEVPQNLSASRPQDRQFILSSKKLLLSDSGFYLCAWSDWDTGYTFGSGTRLTVV.

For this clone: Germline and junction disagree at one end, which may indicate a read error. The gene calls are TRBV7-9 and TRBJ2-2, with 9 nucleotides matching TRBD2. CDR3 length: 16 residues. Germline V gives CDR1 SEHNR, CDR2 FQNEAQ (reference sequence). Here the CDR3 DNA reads TGTTCCAGCAGCTTATCCCAGCGGGAGGCAGGCGGGGAGCTGTTTTTT. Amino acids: CSSSLSQREAGGELFF.

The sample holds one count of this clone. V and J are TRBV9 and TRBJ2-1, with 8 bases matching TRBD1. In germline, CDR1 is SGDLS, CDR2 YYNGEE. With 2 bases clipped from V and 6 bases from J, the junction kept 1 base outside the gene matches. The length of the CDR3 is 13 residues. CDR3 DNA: TGTGCCAGCAGCGTGACAGGGGTCAATGAGCAGTTCTTC. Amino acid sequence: CASSVTGVNEQFF.

Written as DNA, the CDR3 is TGCGCCAGCAGCTTGGAAGGGGGCAGCAATCAGCCCCAGCATTTT. Translated, it gives CASSLEGGSNQPQHF. The chain has TRBV5-1 and TRBJ1-5; 7 bases match TRBD1. J was trimmed by 1 base and V by 0 bases; bases with no gene match: 1. This CDR3 has 15 residues. CDR1 and CDR2 (germline): SGHRS, YFSETQ.

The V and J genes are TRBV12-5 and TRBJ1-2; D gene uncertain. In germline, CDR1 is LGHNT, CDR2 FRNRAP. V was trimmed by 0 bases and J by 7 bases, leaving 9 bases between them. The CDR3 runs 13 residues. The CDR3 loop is CASGLVTGGGYTF. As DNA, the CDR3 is TGTGCTAGTGGTTTGGTGACCGGAGGTGGCTACACCTTC.

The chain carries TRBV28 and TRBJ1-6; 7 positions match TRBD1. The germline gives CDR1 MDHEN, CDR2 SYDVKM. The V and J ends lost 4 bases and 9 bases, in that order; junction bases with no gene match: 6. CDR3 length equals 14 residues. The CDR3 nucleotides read TGTGCCAGCAGTTCCGACAGGGTGGGTTCACCCCTCCACTTT. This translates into CASSSDRVGSPLHF.

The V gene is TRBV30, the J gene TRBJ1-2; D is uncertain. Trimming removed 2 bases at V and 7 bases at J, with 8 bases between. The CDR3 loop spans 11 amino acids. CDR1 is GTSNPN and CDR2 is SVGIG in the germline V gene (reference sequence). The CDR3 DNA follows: TGTGCCTGGAGTCCTGCTATTGGCTACACCTTC. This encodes CAWSPAIGYTF.

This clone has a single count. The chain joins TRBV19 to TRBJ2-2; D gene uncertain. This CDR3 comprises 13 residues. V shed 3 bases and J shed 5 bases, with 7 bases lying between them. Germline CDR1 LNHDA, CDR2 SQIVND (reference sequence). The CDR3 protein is CASSIRVTGELFF. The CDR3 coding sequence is TGTGCCAGTAGTATCCGGGTTACCGGGGAGCTGTTTTTT.

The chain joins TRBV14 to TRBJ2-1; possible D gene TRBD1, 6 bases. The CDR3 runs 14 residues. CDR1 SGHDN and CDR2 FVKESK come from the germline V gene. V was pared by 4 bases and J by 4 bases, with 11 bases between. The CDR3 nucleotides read TGTGCCAGCAGCCTTGGACAGTTTTACAATGAGCAGTTCTTC. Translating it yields CASSLGQFYNEQFF.

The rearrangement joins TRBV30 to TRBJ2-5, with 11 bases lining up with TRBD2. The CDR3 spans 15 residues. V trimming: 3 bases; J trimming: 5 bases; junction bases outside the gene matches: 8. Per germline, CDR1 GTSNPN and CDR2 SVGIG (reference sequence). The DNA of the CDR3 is TGTGCCTGGAGCCCCGGGGCTAGCGGGAGGGAGACCCAGTACTTC. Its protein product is CAWSPGASGRETQYF.